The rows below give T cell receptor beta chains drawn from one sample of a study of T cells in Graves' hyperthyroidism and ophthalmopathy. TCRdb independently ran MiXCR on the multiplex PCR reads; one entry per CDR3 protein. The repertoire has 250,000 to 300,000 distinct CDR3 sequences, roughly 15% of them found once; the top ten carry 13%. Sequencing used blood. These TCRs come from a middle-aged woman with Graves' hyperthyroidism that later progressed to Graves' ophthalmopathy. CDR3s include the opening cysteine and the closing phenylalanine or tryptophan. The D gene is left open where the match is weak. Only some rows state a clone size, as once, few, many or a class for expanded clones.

TGTGCCAGCACCAGACTAGCGGGAGAATGGGATACGCAGTATTTT CASTRLAGEWDTQYF TRBJ2-3 many TRBD2 TRBV19
TGCGCCAGCAGCTTTACAGAGAGGGGCACTGAAGCTTTCTTT CASSFTERGTEAFF TRBJ1-1 few - TRBV5-1
TGTGCCAGCAGTGTCACCAAGGACAGAAACACCATATATTTT CASSVTKDRNTIYF TRBJ1-3 few - TRBV9
TGTGCCAGTAGGAAAAGGACTAGCGGTTACACAGATACGCAGTATTTT CASRKRTSGYTDTQYF TRBJ2-3 many TRBD2 TRBV19
TGTGCCAGCAGCCAAGTCGGTCGGCGGTACAATGAGCAGTTCTTC CASSQVGRRYNEQFF TRBJ2-1 many - TRBV3-1
TGTGCCAGCAGCAGAGACCCGAACTCACCCCTCCACTTT CASSRDPNSPLHF TRBJ1-6 many - TRBV5-4
TGCAGTGCCGCACTAACACAGGGGGTTGAGACCCAGTACTTC CSAALTQGVETQYF TRBJ2-5 many TRBD1 TRBV20-1
TGTGCCACCGCGTTTGGCGGGACTTATGGCTACACCTTC CATAFGGTYGYTF TRBJ1-2 - - TRBV6-5
TGTGCCAGCAGTGTGGGTAGCTCTGGAAACACCATATATTTT CASSVGSSGNTIYF TRBJ1-3 many - TRBV2
TGTGCCAGCAGCTTGTTACTCGGGAGATCTCTGGAGACCCAGTACTTC CASSLLLGRSLETQYF TRBJ2-5 few - TRBV5-6
TGTGCCAGCAGCCTTGGGACAGCCCCTGGAAACACCATATATTTT CASSLGTAPGNTIYF TRBJ1-3 - TRBD1 TRBV7-9
TGTGCCAGCAGTGCCGGCGCAGGGGGGTACCAGCCCCAGCATTTT CASSAGAGGYQPQHF TRBJ1-5 many TRBD1 TRBV6-1
TGTGCCAGCAGTTTCGGGACACACTACGATAAGTTCTTC CASSFGTHYDKFF TRBJ2-1 many - TRBV28
TGCAGTGCTACCTCACAGGGGGGCAACTGGGACACTGAAGCTTTCTTT CSATSQGGNWDTEAFF TRBJ1-1 few TRBD1 TRBV20-1
TGTGCCAGCAGATCCGGGACTAGGGGCGAGCAGTACTTC CASRSGTRGEQYF TRBJ2-7 many TRBD2 TRBV28
TGTGCCAGCAGTTACGATGGAGCGGGATTGGGGGAGCAGTACTTC CASSYDGAGLGEQYF TRBJ2-7 many TRBD2 TRBV6-5
TGTGCCAGCAGGTACGGGGCGATCACAGATACGCAGTATTTT CASRYGAITDTQYF TRBJ2-3 few - TRBV6-5
TGTGCCAGCCGACTGGAGGCGGAAGGTTACGAGCAGTACTTC CASRLEAEGYEQYF TRBJ2-7 many - TRBV2
TGTGCCAGCAGTGAACCGGGACTAGGAACCTACGAGCAGTACTTC CASSEPGLGTYEQYF TRBJ2-7 many TRBD2 TRBV6-1
TGTGCCAGCAGTGAGGCGGACCGTTCACCCCTCCACTTT CASSEADRSPLHF TRBJ1-6 - - TRBV2
TGTGCCACCAGTGATTTGGGGGACAGGGGCACAGATACGCAGTATTTT CATSDLGDRGTDTQYF TRBJ2-3 many TRBD1 TRBV24-1
TGCGCCAGCAGCCAAGCCGTATTGGAGACCCAGTACTTC CASSQAVLETQYF TRBJ2-5 many - TRBV4-1
TGTGCCACCAGCTCTAGCGGGAGCTCCTACAATGAGCAGTTCTTC CATSSSGSSYNEQFF TRBJ2-1 few TRBD2 TRBV15
TGTGCCAGCAGCCAAGGTTTTGAATGGTTGGACCAAGAGACCCAGTACTTC CASSQGFEWLDQETQYF TRBJ2-5 many - TRBV14
TGTGCCATCAGATCCGGGGATTATCAGCCCCAGCATTTT CAIRSGDYQPQHF TRBJ1-5 - - TRBV10-3
TGTGCCAGCAGTTCTATTCGGCGGGAGCCGGAGACCCAGTACTTC CASSSIRREPETQYF TRBJ2-5 many TRBD2 TRBV28
TGTGCCAGCAGCTTACTAGCGGGAGTACAGGAGCAGTACTTC CASSLLAGVQEQYF TRBJ2-7 many TRBD2 TRBV11-2
TGTGCCAGCAGCTTGGTGGGCAGATCCTACGAGCAGTACTTC CASSLVGRSYEQYF TRBJ2-7 many - TRBV5-5
TGTGCCAGCTCACCAGACGGGAACGCCGGGGAGCTGTTTTTT CASSPDGNAGELFF TRBJ2-2 few - TRBV18
TGTGCCAGTAGTAAAAGCCGGGACGCAAGCTCCTACGAGCAGTACTTC CASSKSRDASSYEQYF TRBJ2-7 many - TRBV19
TGTGCCAGCAGTTACTCGCGGGACGGAGGGAATGAGCAGTTCTTC CASSYSRDGGNEQFF TRBJ2-1 many - TRBV6-5
TGTGCCTGGAGTGTTATAAGATACGAAGCTTTCTTT CAWSVIRYEAFF TRBJ1-1 many - TRBV30
TGTGCCAGCTCACCGTTCCGGGACACGGCGGACACCGGGGAGCTGTTTTTT CASSPFRDTADTGELFF TRBJ2-2 many - TRBV18
TGTGCCAGCAGCCGGAAGCGGGGGTCCTCCTACAATGAGCAGTTCTTC CASSRKRGSSYNEQFF TRBJ2-1 few TRBD2 TRBV14
TGCAGTGCCCCGCCCCAGGGGGTAACAGATACGCAGTATTTT CSAPPQGVTDTQYF TRBJ2-3 many TRBD1 TRBV20-1
TGTGCCAGCAGCTTAAGGGCGGGGGAGTACCAAGAGACCCAGTACTTC CASSLRAGEYQETQYF TRBJ2-5 many TRBD2 TRBV7-9
TGTGCCAGTAGTATGGCTAGCTTCGAGAATGAGCAGTTCTTC CASSMASFENEQFF TRBJ2-1 many - TRBV19
TGTGCCAGCGTTAAAGAACTAGAAGCTTTCTTT CASVKELEAFF TRBJ1-1 many - TRBV2
TGTGCCAGCAGTGTCCGGGACACCGAGTTTCATACGCAGTATTTT CASSVRDTEFHTQYF TRBJ2-3 few - TRBV9
TGTGCCAGCAGCTTGACAGGGGAGGACTACGAGCAGTACTTC CASSLTGEDYEQYF TRBJ2-7 many TRBD1 TRBV7-9
TGTGCCAGTAGTACCCTGACAGGGGGCACGTACAATGAGCAGTTCTTC CASSTLTGGTYNEQFF TRBJ2-1 - TRBD1 TRBV19
TGTGCCAGCAGCCCCACTAGCGGCTCGGTCGTTGTGCAGTTCTTC CASSPTSGSVVVQFF TRBJ2-1 many TRBD2 TRBV3-1
TGTGCCAGCAGAGTCATGAGCTCCTACAATGAGCAGTTCTTC CASRVMSSYNEQFF TRBJ2-1 many - TRBV28
TGTGCCAGCAGTGAAACCCCAGGGCCGGGCACCTACGAGCAGTACTTC CASSETPGPGTYEQYF TRBJ2-7 - - TRBV6-1
TGTGCCAGCAGTTTATCCCTGCTACAAGAGACCCAGTACTTC CASSLSLLQETQYF TRBJ2-5 many - TRBV28
TGCGCCAGCAGTGAGCAGTTAAACACTGAAGCTTTCTTT CASSEQLNTEAFF TRBJ1-1 many - TRBV10-1
TGTGCCAGCTCACCATGGCGGGAGGGCCACGCCAAAAACATTCAGTACTTC CASSPWREGHAKNIQYF TRBJ2-4 many TRBD2 TRBV18
TGCAGCGTGGACGTAGATGGGGGAAATGAAAAACTGTTTTTT CSVDVDGGNEKLFF TRBJ1-4 few - TRBV29-1
TGTGCCAGCAGTTGGTCCTCTGGGGCCAACGTCCTGACTTTC CASSWSSGANVLTF TRBJ2-6 many - TRBV2
TGTGCCAGCAGCCGCGACAGGGTGAGCACTGAAGCTTTCTTT CASSRDRVSTEAFF TRBJ1-1 many TRBD1 TRBV12-3/TRBV12-4
TGTGCCAGTAGTTCTCATGCTGAAGCTTTCTTT CASSSHAEAFF TRBJ1-1 many - TRBV19
TGTGCCAGCAGTTACTATGGGACTAGCGGGAGAGGAACCGGGGAGCTGTTTTTT CASSYYGTSGRGTGELFF TRBJ2-2 many TRBD2 TRBV6-5
TGCAGCGTTGAATGGACAAACTACGAGCAGTACTTC CSVEWTNYEQYF TRBJ2-7 many - TRBV29-1
TGTGCCAGCAGCTTGAACGGGGGTGAAAAACTGTTTTTT CASSLNGGEKLFF TRBJ1-4 many - TRBV7-8
TGTGCCAGTACCCGGGGGGCAGCTGATCAGCCCCAGCATTTT CASTRGAADQPQHF TRBJ1-5 many - TRBV18
TGTGCCAGCAGCAAGACAGCGGGGAGCTCCTACGAGCAGTACTTC CASSKTAGSSYEQYF TRBJ2-7 many TRBD2 TRBV7-9
TGTGCCAGCAGTGGAACGTACTCTGGAAACACCATATATTTT CASSGTYSGNTIYF TRBJ1-3 few - TRBV6-1
TGTGCCAGCAGTTTAATGTTCTCCATAACGAACACCGGGGAGCTGTTTTTT CASSLMFSITNTGELFF TRBJ2-2 many - TRBV28